The following is a TCR beta chain sequence with its context. The data derive from a study of early T cells in non-severe SARS-CoV-2 infection. CDR3 length equals 14 residues. Germline V gene lookup returns CDR1 SQVTM and CDR2 ANQGSEA. After removal of 6 bases from V and 4 bases from J, the junction contained 5 bases not matched to a gene. In TCRdb, the 5' RACE reads were re-called with MiXCR into one record per CDR3 protein. Here the sample spans tens of thousands of distinct CDR3 sequences, about 10% being singletons. Sequencing was done on a sample of whole blood. J is TRBJ2-3 and V is TRBV29-1; 12 bases align to TRBD1. The origin of this receptor is an adult who was a healthcare worker with PCR-confirmed SARS-CoV-2 infection or an uninfected control (not recorded which). CDR3 sequence: CSVGDRGRADTQYF. CDR3 DNA sequence: TGCAGCGTGGGGGACAGGGGGCGAGCAGATACGCAGTATTTT.